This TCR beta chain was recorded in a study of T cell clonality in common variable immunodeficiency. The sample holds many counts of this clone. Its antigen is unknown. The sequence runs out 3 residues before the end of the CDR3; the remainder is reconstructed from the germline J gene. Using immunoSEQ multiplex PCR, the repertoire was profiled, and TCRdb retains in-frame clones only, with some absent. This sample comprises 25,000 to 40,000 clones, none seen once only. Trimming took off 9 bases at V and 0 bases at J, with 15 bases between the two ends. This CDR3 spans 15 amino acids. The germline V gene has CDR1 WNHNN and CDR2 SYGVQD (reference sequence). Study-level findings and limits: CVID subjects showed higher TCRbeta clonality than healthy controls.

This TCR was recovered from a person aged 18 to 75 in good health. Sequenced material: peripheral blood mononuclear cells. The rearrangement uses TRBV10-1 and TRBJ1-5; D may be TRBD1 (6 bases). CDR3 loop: CARSEGDYSNQPQHF. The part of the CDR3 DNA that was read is TGCGCCAGATCAGAGGGGGATTATAGCAATCAGCCC.